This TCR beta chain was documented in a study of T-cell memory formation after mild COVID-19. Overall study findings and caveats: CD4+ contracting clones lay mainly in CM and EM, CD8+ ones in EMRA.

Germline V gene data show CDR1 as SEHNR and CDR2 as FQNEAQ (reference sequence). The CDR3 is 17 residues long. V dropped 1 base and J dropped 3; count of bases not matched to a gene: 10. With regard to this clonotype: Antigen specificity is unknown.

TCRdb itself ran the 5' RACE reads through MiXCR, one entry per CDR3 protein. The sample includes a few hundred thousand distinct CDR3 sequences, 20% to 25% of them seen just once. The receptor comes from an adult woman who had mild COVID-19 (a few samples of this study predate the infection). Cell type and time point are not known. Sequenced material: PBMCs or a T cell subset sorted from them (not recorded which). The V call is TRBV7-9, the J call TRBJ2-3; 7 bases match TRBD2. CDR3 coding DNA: TGTGCCAGCAGCTTAGTGTTTGCCGGGAGGACGACAGATACGCAGTATTTT. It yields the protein CASSLVFAGRTTDTQYF.